This T cell receptor beta chain was retrieved from a study of cytomegalovirus exposure and HLA in healthy donors. The table came from immunoSEQ multiplex PCR; TCRdb's copy has only in-frame clones and leaves some out. Seen here are about 120,000 clones, 88% observed once, and the top ten hold over 6%. Between the trimmed V and J ends, which lost 6 bases and 2 bases, there was a span of 13 bases. This CDR3 has 14 residues. In germline, CDR1 is SNHLY, CDR2 FYNNEI. This TCR was sampled from a woman between 18 and 30 years old in good health and CMV-seropositive. The source material was PBMCs. This rearrangement joins TRBV2 to TRBJ1-2; TRBD1 is a possible D gene (5 bases). The CDR3 here is CASRYRILNYGYTF. CDR3 in DNA: TGTGCCAGCAGATACAGGATCTTAAACTATGGCTACACCTTC.